These 21 T cell receptor beta chains were all obtained from the same sample, sequenced in a study of T-cell reconstitution after alpha-beta-depleted transplantation in children. The TCRbeta library incorporated unique molecular identifiers. MiXCR, run by TCRdb on the PCR reads, gives a single entry per CDR3 protein. The table has 580,000 or so distinct CDR3 sequences, 23% seen once. This material consisted of PBMCs, mostly from graft donor cells, taken 360 days after TCRalphabeta/CD19-depleted stem cell transplant. The receptors here all came from a boy under two years old who had a stem cell transplant for acute myeloid leukemia, so the T cells may come from the graft donor.

This clonotype was seen ten or more times. The gene calls are TRBV12-3 or TRBV12-4 and TRBJ2-3; 9 nucleotides align to TRBD2. The CDR3 extends over 16 amino acids. After removal of 4 bases from V and 3 bases from J, the junction contained 8 bases not matched to a gene. In DNA form, the CDR3 reads TGTGCCAGCAGTTCCCGCCTGACTAGCGGAACAGATACGCAGTATTTT. Protein product: CASSSRLTSGTDTQYF.

V gene TRBV6-5 combines with J gene TRBJ2-1; TRBD1 agrees at 9 bases. The junction had 3 bases not matched to a gene; V was cut back by 1 base and J by 5 bases. From germline, CDR1 is MNHEY and CDR2 SVGAGI. This CDR3 contains 15 residues. CDR3 bases: TGTGCCAGCAGTTACTTCCGGGACAGGGACAATGAGCAGTTCTTC. As protein: CASSYFRDRDNEQFF.

This clonotype was counted many times. The chain couples TRBV6-2 or TRBV6-3 to TRBJ2-2, with D hard to call. This CDR3 region has 14 residues. V was shortened by 10 bases and J by 5 bases, with 17 bases between the two germline ends. The germline CDR1 and CDR2 sequences are MNHEY and SVGEGT. CDR3 in DNA: TGTGCCACCGGAGCCTACATACTGACCGGGGAGCTGTTTTTT. Amino acids: CATGAYILTGELFF.

This clonotype was detected a few times. The V gene is TRBV6-6, the J gene TRBJ2-3; 7 bases match TRBD1. Germline-derived CDR1 and CDR2 are MNHNY and SVGAGI (reference sequence). V lost 5 bases to trimming and J lost 4 bases; unmatched junction nucleotides: 0. The CDR3 spans 12 residues. CDR3 protein: CASSDRADTQYF. The CDR3 region has the DNA TGTGCCAGCAGTGACAGGGCAGATACGCAGTATTTT.

This clonotype was counted at least ten times. This rearrangement joins TRBV7-2 to TRBJ2-2; the match to TRBD2 covers 9 bases. Germline trimming cut 3 bases from V and 11 bases from J; bases unmatched to any gene: 4. This CDR3 has 13 residues. Germline assignment: CDR1 SGHTA and CDR2 FQGNSA. The CDR3 DNA reads TGTGCCAGCAGCTTCGCTAGCGGGGTCGAGCTGTTTTTT. Encoded protein: CASSFASGVELFF.

This clonotype was recorded at least ten times. This rearrangement joins TRBV21-1 to TRBJ2-4; the tabulated D call, TRBD1, remains unverified against the DNA. TRBV21-1 is a documented pseudogene. This CDR3 is built from 15 residues. CDR3 in amino acids: CASHHPGCTKNIQYF. As DNA, the CDR3 is TGTGCCAGCCATCACCCAGGGTGCACCAAAAACATTCAGTACTTC.

This clonotype was detected only once. The CDR3 sequence: CASSGNADTQYF. The CDR3 nucleotides read TGTGCCAGCAGCGGCAATGCAGATACGCAGTATTTT. The rearrangement joins TRBV12-3 or TRBV12-4 to TRBJ2-3; no reliable D call. This CDR3 has 12 amino acids. V lost 6 bases and J lost 4, with 8 bases in between.

V usage is TRBV6-1 and J usage is TRBJ2-3; D not resolved. The V gene's germline CDR1 is MNHNS and CDR2 SASEGT. The V end lost 6 bases, the J end lost 1 base, and 8 bases lay between the germline ends. This CDR3 is built from 13 residues. The CDR3 reads CASRETGTDTQYF. The CDR3 region has the DNA TGTGCCAGCAGGGAGACGGGCACAGATACGCAGTATTTT.

At least ten counts were recorded for this clonotype. The chain has TRBV20-1 and TRBJ2-7, with TRBD1 matching 7 bases. The CDR3 sequence is 12 residues long. Germline assignment: CDR1 DFQATT and CDR2 SNEGSKA (reference sequence). V was clipped by 5 bases and J by 3 bases; unmatched bases: 4. The CDR3 sequence: CSALRDSYEQYF. DNA of the CDR3: TGCAGTGCTCTACGGGACAGCTACGAGCAGTACTTC.

This clonotype was observed a few times. V gene TRBV7-8 combines with J gene TRBJ1-2; 9 bases map to TRBD1. The length of the CDR3 is 13 residues. Germline V gene sequence: CDR1 SGHVS, CDR2 FQNEAQ. The junction had 1 base not matched to a gene; V was cut back by 4 bases and J by 4 bases. The CDR3 nucleotides read TGTGCCAGCAGCTCGGGACAGGGCTATGGCTACACCTTC. The encoded protein is CASSSGQGYGYTF.

In its sample, this clonotype was seen a few times. The chain recombines TRBV7-9 with TRBJ2-1, with D possibly matching TRBD1 (6 bases). There are 14 residues in the CDR3. Trimming pared 8 bases from V and 5 bases from J, leaving 16 bases between. The germline gives CDR1 SEHNR, CDR2 FQNEAQ (reference sequence). CDR3 nucleotides: TGTGCCAGCGGGAACAGGGCCGGCAACAATGAGCAGTTCTTC. It yields the protein CASGNRAGNNEQFF.

This chain joins TRBV5-1 and TRBJ2-1; tentative D call: TRBD1 (5 bases). Trimming removed 2 bases at V and 0 bases at J, with 12 bases between. Germline V gene lookup returns CDR1 SGHRS and CDR2 YFSETQ. This CDR3 region has 16 residues. CDR3 sequence reads: CASSFPRVSSYNEQFF. The CDR3, as DNA: TGCGCCAGCAGCTTTCCCAGGGTGAGCTCCTACAATGAGCAGTTCTTC. The full variable domain, its missing parts supplied by reference TRBV5-1 and TRBJ2-1, is KAGVTQTPRYLIKTRGQQVTLSCSPISGHRSVSWYQQTPGQGLQFLFEYFSETQRNKGNFPGRFSGRQFSNSRSEMNVSTLELGDSALYLCASSFPRVSSYNEQFFGPGTRLTVL.

This clonotype came up a few times. V and J are TRBV7-2 and TRBJ2-5, with D possibly matching TRBD2 (5 bases). CDR1 SGHTA and CDR2 FQGNSA come from the germline V gene. Deletions cut 3 bases from V and 2 bases from J, with 13 bases between. The length of the CDR3 is 15 residues. Written as DNA, the CDR3 is TGTGCCAGCAGCTTTGAGCGGAAACGTCAAGAGACCCAGTACTTC. Residues: CASSFERKRQETQYF.

This clonotype was detected ten times or more. V usage is TRBV20-1 and J usage is TRBJ1-2; D gene unclear. Germline V CDR1 and CDR2: DFQATT, SNEGSKA (reference sequence). Between the trimmed V and J ends, which lost 5 bases and 4 bases, there was a span of 11 bases. There are 12 residues in the CDR3. The CDR3 DNA is TGCAGTGCTGTGGACGGGTCCTATGGCTACACCTTC. Translation: CSAVDGSYGYTF.

At least ten counts were recorded for this clonotype. The J gene is TRBJ2-5, the V gene TRBV10-3; 12 nucleotides align to TRBD1. J was trimmed by 4 bases and V by 5 bases; bases with no gene match: 5. Per the germline V gene, CDR1 is ENHRY and CDR2 is SYGVKD. The CDR3 contains 15 residues. The CDR3 sequence: CAISTGTGGSETQYF. DNA for the CDR3: TGTGCCATCAGTACCGGGACAGGGGGCTCAGAGACCCAGTACTTC.

In its sample, this clonotype was seen many times. The genes are TRBV15 and TRBJ2-7, with a weak D call TRBD1 (6 bases). CDR3 length: 15 residues. The germline CDR1 and CDR2 sequences are LNHNV and YYDKDF (reference sequence). Trimming pared 1 base from V and 3 bases from J, leaving 13 bases between. The CDR3 spells CATSRGPGEGYEQYF. In nucleotides, the CDR3 is TGTGCCACCAGCAGAGGGCCAGGGGAAGGCTACGAGCAGTACTTC.

This clonotype was counted only a few times. V gene TRBV29-1 combines with J gene TRBJ2-3, with 7 bases identical to TRBD1. The germline gives CDR1 SQVTM, CDR2 ANQGSEA. V lost 7 bases and J lost 0; bases outside the gene matches: 10. This CDR3 is 15 amino acids long. CDR3 residues: CSGSGTVQSTDTQYF. In DNA, the CDR3 is TGCAGCGGATCAGGGACAGTCCAAAGCACAGATACGCAGTATTTT.

The chain links TRBV5-1 to TRBJ2-1, with D possibly TRBD1 on 5 matching bases. V lost 4 bases, J lost 5 bases, and 16 bases lay in between. The CDR3 has 15 amino acids. CDR1 is SGHRS and CDR2 is YFSETQ in the germline V gene. CDR3 loop: CASSPRKGADNEQFF. The CDR3 DNA follows: TGCGCCAGCAGCCCGAGAAAAGGGGCAGACAATGAGCAGTTCTTC. The full variable domain, its missing parts supplied by reference TRBV5-1 and TRBJ2-1, is KAGVTQTPRYLIKTRGQQVTLSCSPISGHRSVSWYQQTPGQGLQFLFEYFSETQRNKGNFPGRFSGRQFSNSRSEMNVSTLELGDSALYLCASSPRKGADNEQFFGPGTRLTVL.

At least ten counts were recorded for this clonotype. This chain's CDR3 is CASSHPRGDEQFF. CDR3 bases: TGCGCCAGCAGCCACCCCCGGGGGGATGAGCAGTTCTTC. The J gene is TRBJ2-1, the V gene TRBV4-3; 7 nucleotides align to TRBD2. The CDR3 runs 13 residues. V shed 3 bases and J 8 bases; nucleotides not matched to a gene: 4. Looked up from germline, CDR1 is LGHNA and CDR2 is YSLEER.

The gene calls are TRBV28 and TRBJ1-1; TRBD1 agrees at 8 bases. The CDR3 covers 12 residues. Germline V lookup: CDR1 MDHEN, CDR2 SYDVKM. Trimming removed 6 bases from V and 10 bases from J; junction bases left unmatched: 7. The CDR3 DNA sequence: TGTGCCAGCAGCACCGGACAGGGCGGAGCTTTCTTT. Protein: CASSTGQGGAFF.

This clonotype was detected many times. The chain links TRBV29-1 to TRBJ1-2; D possibly corresponds to TRBD1 (5 bases). The germline gives CDR1 SQVTM, CDR2 ANQGSEA. With 4 bases removed from V and 4 bases from J, the gap between germline ends came to 16 bases. The CDR3 is 14 amino acids. In nucleotides, the CDR3 is TGCAGCGTTGCCCCGAGACAGCTTGCCTATGGCTACACCTTC. The encoded protein is CSVAPRQLAYGYTF.